The 11 T cell receptor beta chains below all came from one sample that was sequenced in a study of blood T cell repertoires in COVID-19. Sequencing used immunoSEQ multiplex PCR; TCRdb keeps in-frame clones, though not all of them. The sample contains more than 45,000 clones, around 80% of which appear only once. Material: peripheral blood. These receptor sequences come from a woman aged 55-75 years with acute or convalescent COVID-19.

The sample holds a few counts of this clone. The chain has TRBV11-2 and TRBJ2-7; D gene unclear. V shed 1 base and J shed 5 bases, with 12 bases lying between them. The CDR3 is made up of 14 amino acids. From germline, CDR1 is SGHAT and CDR2 FQNNGV. CDR3 nucleotides: TGTGCCAGCAGCTTAGCGGCTACTGAGGACGAGCAGTACTTC. Amino acid sequence: CASSLAATEDEQYF.

This clone was recorded a few times. V usage is TRBV7-8 and J usage is TRBJ2-1; 8 bases agree with TRBD2. This CDR3 is built from 15 residues. Germline CDR1 reads SGHVS; CDR2 reads FQNEAQ. The trim removed 1 base at V and 5 bases at J, leaving 4 bases unmatched. CDR3 in DNA: TGTGCCAGCAGCTTAGGCGGGGGGCGGCACAATGAGCAGTTCTTC. Protein sequence: CASSLGGGRHNEQFF.

V gene TRBV19 combines with J gene TRBJ1-2; no definite D call. In germline, CDR1 is LNHDA, CDR2 SQIVND (reference sequence). The CDR3 has 14 amino acids. Trimming took 6 bases from V and 0 from J, leaving 11 bases between them. CDR3 DNA sequence: TGTGCCAGTAGGGGAGGGCTAGCTAACTATGGCTACACCTTC. It encodes CASRGGLANYGYTF.

This clone was recorded only once. The chain recombines TRBV7-9 with TRBJ1-4; 8 bases agree with TRBD1. The CDR3 length is 15 residues. The germline gives CDR1 SEHNR, CDR2 FQNEAQ (reference sequence). V shed 1 base, J shed 8 bases, and the junction held 6 bases outside the gene matches. CDR3 loop: CASSLVDRAWEKLFF. The CDR3, as DNA: TGTGCCAGCAGCTTAGTGGACAGGGCTTGGGAAAAACTGTTTTTT.

DNA for the CDR3: TGTGCCAGCTCAGCTACTCAGGGGCTGGGTGAAAAACTGTTTTTT. This gives the protein CASSATQGLGEKLFF. The V gene is TRBV18, the J gene TRBJ1-4, with D tentatively TRBD1 (6 bases). This CDR3 has 15 amino acids. The V gene lost 5 bases and the J gene lost 7 bases, with 17 bases spanning the gap. Germline loops: CDR1 KGHSH, CDR2 LQKENI.

The chain employs TRBV6-7 and TRBJ1-4, with D perhaps matching TRBD1 (6 bases). TRBV6-7 is assigned to the ORF class and has an uncertain function. V gave up 4 bases and J gave up 4 bases, with 7 bases separating them. The CDR3 totals 13 residues. CDR3 in amino acids: CASSSRGNEKLFF. CDR3 in DNA: TGTGCCAGCAGTTCCAGGGGTAATGAAAAACTGTTTTTT.

The chain has TRBV9 and TRBJ2-7, with a possible D match to TRBD2 (5 bases). CDR1 is SGDLS and CDR2 is YYNGEE in the germline V gene. V was cut by 0 bases and J by 3 bases, with 10 bases left in between. The CDR3 extends over 14 amino acids. CDR3 sequence: CASSVAGSDYEQYF. The CDR3 nucleotides read TGTGCCAGCAGCGTAGCTGGGAGTGACTACGAGCAGTACTTC.

This clone is a singleton in its sample. The CDR3: CASSQDFRDEAFF. In nucleotides, the CDR3 is TGTGCCAGCAGCCAAGATTTTAGAGATGAAGCTTTCTTT. V gene TRBV3-1 (or the pseudogene TRBV3-2) combines with J gene TRBJ1-1; no clear D. The V end was cut by 0 bases, the J end by 7 bases, with 9 bases between. Germline V gives CDR1 LGHDT, CDR2 YNNKEL (reference sequence). The CDR3 is 13 amino acids.

The rearrangement uses TRBV28 and TRBJ2-7; 8 bases are a match to TRBD2. Trimming at V came to 5 bases and at J to 3 bases, leaving 9 bases not matched to a gene. This CDR3 comprises 15 residues. Germline loops: CDR1 MDHEN, CDR2 SYDVKM. CDR3 in DNA: TGTGCCAGCAGTCTCTCAGCGGGGGTACGCTACGAGCAGTACTTC. Protein: CASSLSAGVRYEQYF.

The rearrangement links TRBV6-1 to TRBJ2-7; TRBD1 matches at 7 bases. This CDR3 is 14 amino acids long. In germline, CDR1 is MNHNS, CDR2 SASEGT. Trimming cost V 3 bases and J 0 bases; bases outside gene matches: 2. In DNA, the CDR3 is TGTGCCAGCAGTGAGAACAGGGGCTCCTACGAGCAGTACTTC. Its translation is CASSENRGSYEQYF.

The rearrangement links TRBV19 to TRBJ1-6; the D gene is possibly TRBD1 (6 bases). V lost 5 bases to trimming and J lost 4 bases, with 12 bases between them. CDR1 is LNHDA, CDR2 SQIVND, per germline (reference sequence). This CDR3 comprises 15 residues. The CDR3 nucleotides read TGTGCCAGTAGTGCGAGGGGGAATTATAATTCACCCCTCCACTTT. It codes for CASSARGNYNSPLHF.